Listed below are T cell receptor beta chains from one sample, sequenced in a study of Ad26.COV2.S vaccination and SARS-CoV-2 variants. Assay: immunoSEQ multiplex PCR; the TCRdb copy retains only in-frame clones and omits some. This table has approximately 360,000 clones, roughly 80% appearing once. The source was peripheral blood, collected in a trial of Ad26.COV2.S vaccine versus placebo. Receptors originate from a person aged 18-60 years who received the Ad26.COV2.S COVID-19 vaccine or a placebo. The CDR3 runs from the conserved cysteine through the conserved F or W. D genes are given only for firm matches. A row's size may be missing; if present it is once, few, many or a size class.

clone_size: few
d_call: .
j_call: TRBJ1-3
cdr3_length: 14
v_call: TRBV7-2
cdr3_aa: CASTLSGPGNTIYF
cdr3_nt: TGTGCCAGCACCCTATCAGGTCCTGGAAACACCATATATTTT

clone_size: .
d_call: .
j_call: TRBJ2-7
cdr3_length: 14
v_call: TRBV12-5
cdr3_aa: CASGLRGISYEQYF
cdr3_nt: TGTGCTAGTGGTTTACGGGGGATCTCCTACGAGCAGTACTTC

clone_size: .
d_call: TRBD2
j_call: TRBJ2-1
cdr3_length: 16
v_call: TRBV9
cdr3_aa: CASSVKALAGGNEQFF
cdr3_nt: TGTGCCAGCAGCGTAAAGGCCCTAGCGGGAGGGAATGAGCAGTTCTTC

clone_size: .
d_call: .
j_call: TRBJ2-2
cdr3_length: 12
v_call: TRBV6-5
cdr3_aa: CASSFPTGELFF
cdr3_nt: TGTGCCAGCAGTTTTCCGACCGGGGAGCTGTTTTTT

clone_size: .
d_call: TRBD2
j_call: TRBJ2-7
cdr3_length: 14
v_call: TRBV12-5
cdr3_aa: CASMIAGWGDEQYF
cdr3_nt: TGTGCTAGTATGATAGCGGGGTGGGGCGACGAGCAGTACTTC

clone_size: .
d_call: .
j_call: TRBJ2-7
cdr3_length: 14
v_call: TRBV3-1/TRBV3-2
cdr3_aa: CASSQSDIVYEQYF
cdr3_nt: TGTGCCAGCAGCCAATCGGACATCGTTTACGAGCAGTACTTC

clone_size: .
d_call: TRBD1
j_call: TRBJ2-2
cdr3_length: 16
v_call: TRBV3-1/TRBV3-2
cdr3_aa: CASSIVSTGVTGELFF
cdr3_nt: TGTGCCAGCAGCATCGTCTCGACAGGGGTCACCGGGGAGCTGTTTTTT

clone_size: .
d_call: .
j_call: TRBJ1-6
cdr3_length: 13
v_call: TRBV12-3/TRBV12-4
cdr3_aa: CASNWGIGSPLHF
cdr3_nt: TGTGCCAGCAATTGGGGTATAGGGTCACCCCTCCACTTT

clone_size: few
d_call: .
j_call: TRBJ2-3
cdr3_length: 13
v_call: TRBV25-1
cdr3_aa: CASMRGPTDTQYF
cdr3_nt: TGTGCCAGCATGAGAGGCCCCACAGATACGCAGTATTTT

clone_size: .
d_call: TRBD2
j_call: TRBJ2-1
cdr3_length: 17
v_call: TRBV9
cdr3_aa: CASSSLLAGRTYNEQFF
cdr3_nt: TGTGCCAGCAGCTCCCTGTTAGCGGGGAGGACCTACAATGAGCAGTTCTTC

clone_size: .
d_call: TRBD1
j_call: TRBJ1-6
cdr3_length: 15
v_call: TRBV19
cdr3_aa: CASRSGGQGASPLHF
cdr3_nt: TGTGCCAGCCGCTCGGGGGGACAGGGAGCGTCACCCCTCCACTTT

clone_size: .
d_call: .
j_call: TRBJ2-7
cdr3_length: 18
v_call: TRBV11-3
cdr3_aa: CASSLIYSPRQASYEQYF
cdr3_nt: TGTGCCAGCAGCTTAATTTATAGCCCTCGACAGGCCTCCTACGAGCAGTACTTC

clone_size: .
d_call: .
j_call: TRBJ2-5
cdr3_length: 14
v_call: TRBV7-3
cdr3_aa: CASSLSGYQETQYF
cdr3_nt: TGTGCCAGCAGCTTATCAGGTTATCAAGAGACCCAGTACTTC

clone_size: .
d_call: .
j_call: TRBJ1-2
cdr3_length: 12
v_call: TRBV20-1
cdr3_aa: CSASGSNYGYTF
cdr3_nt: TGCAGTGCTAGTGGCTCTAACTATGGCTACACCTTC

clone_size: .
d_call: TRBD2
j_call: TRBJ2-7
cdr3_length: 13
v_call: TRBV3-1/TRBV3-2
cdr3_aa: CASSQQPTSGLYF
cdr3_nt: TGTGCCAGCAGCCAGCAGCCCACTAGCGGGTTGTACTTC

clone_size: .
d_call: .
j_call: TRBJ1-1
cdr3_length: 13
v_call: TRBV7-9
cdr3_aa: CASSPSLNTEAFF
cdr3_nt: TGTGCCAGCAGCCCCTCTTTGAACACTGAAGCTTTCTTT

clone_size: .
d_call: .
j_call: TRBJ2-5
cdr3_length: 11
v_call: TRBV12-3/TRBV12-4
cdr3_aa: CASNLQETQYF
cdr3_nt: TGTGCCAGCAATCTCCAAGAGACCCAGTACTTC

clone_size: once
d_call: .
j_call: TRBJ1-2
cdr3_length: 14
v_call: TRBV18
cdr3_aa: CASSSPGANYGYTF
cdr3_nt: TGTGCCAGCTCATCTCCGGGAGCTAACTATGGCTACACCTTC

clone_size: .
d_call: .
j_call: TRBJ1-4
cdr3_length: 13
v_call: TRBV4-1
cdr3_aa: CASSQTMGEKLFF
cdr3_nt: TGCGCCAGCAGCCAGACCATGGGTGAAAAACTGTTTTTT

clone_size: .
d_call: .
j_call: TRBJ2-7
cdr3_length: 14
v_call: TRBV5-6
cdr3_aa: CASSLADVYEEQYF
cdr3_nt: TGTGCCAGCAGCTTGGCAGATGTCTACGAGGAGCAGTACTTC

clone_size: once
d_call: .
j_call: TRBJ2-3
cdr3_length: 13
v_call: TRBV19
cdr3_aa: CASSIMGEDTQYF
cdr3_nt: TGTGCCAGTAGTATAATGGGAGAAGATACGCAGTATTTT

clone_size: .
d_call: .
j_call: TRBJ2-5
cdr3_length: 13
v_call: TRBV7-2
cdr3_aa: CASSYRVQETQYF
cdr3_nt: TGTGCCAGCAGCTACAGGGTCCAAGAGACCCAGTACTTC

clone_size: once
d_call: TRBD1
j_call: TRBJ1-1
cdr3_length: 12
v_call: TRBV18
cdr3_aa: CASSQDRESAFF
cdr3_nt: TGTGCCAGCTCACAGGACAGGGAATCAGCTTTCTTT

clone_size: few
d_call: .
j_call: TRBJ2-5
cdr3_length: 12
v_call: TRBV18
cdr3_aa: CASSPEQETQYF
cdr3_nt: TGTGCCAGCTCACCGGAGCAAGAGACCCAGTACTTC

clone_size: .
d_call: .
j_call: TRBJ2-2
cdr3_length: 15
v_call: TRBV19
cdr3_aa: CASSLPARGAGELFF
cdr3_nt: TGTGCCAGTAGCCTTCCGGCTAGAGGGGCCGGGGAGCTGTTTTTT

clone_size: .
d_call: .
j_call: TRBJ2-7
cdr3_length: 14
v_call: TRBV5-1
cdr3_aa: CASRGASSSYEQYF
cdr3_nt: TGCGCCAGCAGGGGGGCCTCAAGCTCCTACGAGCAGTACTTC

clone_size: .
d_call: .
j_call: TRBJ2-7
cdr3_length: 14
v_call: TRBV19
cdr3_aa: CASSSSGMENEQYF
cdr3_nt: TGTGCCAGTAGTAGCTCGGGTATGGAGAACGAGCAGTACTTC

clone_size: .
d_call: .
j_call: TRBJ2-1
cdr3_length: 12
v_call: TRBV7-2
cdr3_aa: CASSLFYNEQFF
cdr3_nt: TGTGCCAGCAGCCTTTTTTACAATGAGCAGTTCTTC

clone_size: once
d_call: TRBD2
j_call: TRBJ2-7
cdr3_length: 14
v_call: TRBV5-4
cdr3_aa: CASSSSGRINEQYF
cdr3_nt: TGTGCCAGCAGCTCTAGCGGGAGGATCAACGAGCAGTACTTC

clone_size: .
d_call: TRBD2
j_call: TRBJ2-1
cdr3_length: 18
v_call: TRBV15
cdr3_aa: CATSRDWVVGLGPLEQFF
cdr3_nt: TGTGCCACCAGCAGAGATTGGGTGGTGGGACTAGGTCCACTGGAGCAGTTCTTC

clone_size: .
d_call: .
j_call: TRBJ1-1
cdr3_length: 14
v_call: TRBV6-4
cdr3_aa: CASSPTSMNTEAFF
cdr3_nt: TGTGCCAGCAGCCCCACATCGATGAACACTGAAGCTTTCTTT

clone_size: .
d_call: .
j_call: TRBJ1-5
cdr3_length: 15
v_call: TRBV18
cdr3_aa: CASSPRGGGDQPQHF
cdr3_nt: TGTGCCAGCTCACCACGGGGGGGTGGAGATCAGCCCCAGCATTTT

clone_size: .
d_call: .
j_call: TRBJ1-2
cdr3_length: 12
v_call: TRBV7-9
cdr3_aa: CASSFGRDGYTF
cdr3_nt: TGTGCCAGCAGCTTCGGCCGGGATGGCTACACCTTC

clone_size: .
d_call: .
j_call: TRBJ2-1
cdr3_length: 13
v_call: TRBV7-9
cdr3_aa: CASSLGQYNEQFF
cdr3_nt: TGTGCCAGCAGCTTAGGCCAGTACAATGAGCAGTTCTTC

clone_size: few
d_call: TRBD2
j_call: TRBJ2-7
cdr3_length: 14
v_call: TRBV7-9
cdr3_aa: CASSSGLAGYEQYF
cdr3_nt: TGTGCCAGCAGCTCTGGACTAGCTGGCTACGAGCAGTACTTC

clone_size: once
d_call: TRBD1
j_call: TRBJ1-1
cdr3_length: 16
v_call: TRBV4-3
cdr3_aa: CASSQDLPGGNTEAFF
cdr3_nt: TGCGCCAGCAGCCAAGATTTGCCAGGGGGAAACACTGAAGCTTTCTTT

clone_size: .
d_call: TRBD2
j_call: TRBJ2-1
cdr3_length: 16
v_call: TRBV10-2
cdr3_aa: CASEVGRVAGADEQFF
cdr3_nt: TGCGCCAGCGAGGTTGGCCGAGTAGCGGGAGCTGACGAGCAGTTCTTC

clone_size: .
d_call: .
j_call: TRBJ1-2
cdr3_length: 14
v_call: TRBV9
cdr3_aa: CASSVVGAGHGYTF
cdr3_nt: TGTGCCAGCAGCGTAGTCGGGGCAGGGCATGGCTACACCTTC

clone_size: .
d_call: TRBD1
j_call: TRBJ1-1
cdr3_length: 15
v_call: TRBV6-6
cdr3_aa: CASTQLGTDYTEAFF
cdr3_nt: TGTGCCAGCACTCAACTCGGGACAGACTACACTGAAGCTTTCTTT

clone_size: .
d_call: .
j_call: TRBJ1-4
cdr3_length: 15
v_call: TRBV5-1
cdr3_aa: CASSPGGGRNEKLFF
cdr3_nt: TGCGCCAGCAGCCCCGGTGGAGGGAGAAATGAAAAACTGTTTTTT

clone_size: .
d_call: TRBD2
j_call: TRBJ2-7
cdr3_length: 14
v_call: TRBV5-1
cdr3_aa: CASSATSGVYEQYF
cdr3_nt: TGCGCCAGCAGCGCGACTAGCGGGGTCTACGAGCAGTACTTC

clone_size: .
d_call: .
j_call: TRBJ1-6
cdr3_length: 15
v_call: TRBV5-6
cdr3_aa: CASSLSSRYNSPLHF
cdr3_nt: TGTGCCAGCAGCTTATCGAGCCGATATAATTCACCCCTCCACTTT

clone_size: .
d_call: .
j_call: TRBJ2-3
cdr3_length: 11
v_call: TRBV7-9
cdr3_aa: CASSFRDTQYF
cdr3_nt: TGTGCCAGCAGCTTTAGAGATACGCAGTATTTT

clone_size: .
d_call: TRBD2
j_call: TRBJ2-4
cdr3_length: 16
v_call: TRBV18
cdr3_aa: CASSPRREVAKNIQYF
cdr3_nt: TGTGCCAGCTCACCACGGCGGGAGGTAGCCAAAAACATTCAGTACTTC

clone_size: .
d_call: .
j_call: TRBJ2-7
cdr3_length: 15
v_call: TRBV14
cdr3_aa: CASSQGPGGGYEQYF
cdr3_nt: TGTGCCAGCAGCCAAGGCCCAGGTGGGGGGTACGAGCAGTACTTC

clone_size: .
d_call: TRBD2
j_call: TRBJ2-5
cdr3_length: 16
v_call: TRBV3-1/TRBV3-2
cdr3_aa: CASSQRTSGDQETQYF
cdr3_nt: TGTGCCAGCAGCCAACGGACTAGCGGGGACCAAGAGACCCAGTACTTC

clone_size: once
d_call: TRBD1
j_call: TRBJ1-3
cdr3_length: 16
v_call: TRBV4-3
cdr3_aa: CASSLGTGGNGNTIYF
cdr3_nt: TGCGCCAGCAGCCTCGGGACAGGGGGCAATGGAAACACCATATATTTT

clone_size: .
d_call: .
j_call: TRBJ2-1
cdr3_length: 14
v_call: TRBV4-3
cdr3_aa: CASSQDQQDNEQFF
cdr3_nt: TGCGCCAGCAGCCAAGATCAACAGGACAATGAGCAGTTCTTC